Below, 19 T cell receptor beta chains from the same sample are listed, as sequenced in a study of blood T cell repertoires in COVID-19. The repertoire was sequenced with immunoSEQ multiplex PCR; TCRdb's copy has only in-frame clones and lacks some. The sample has 150,000 to 180,000 clones, about 80% seen once. The sequencing sample was made of peripheral blood. These TCRs come from a woman aged 55-69 years with COVID-19, enrolled during active disease.

The chain carries TRBV6-5 and TRBJ1-1; TRBD1 matches 8 bases. J gave up 5 bases and V 7 bases, and 3 bases lay outside the gene matches. Germline values: CDR1 MNHEY, CDR2 SVGAGI. CDR3 length equals 12 residues. CDR3 DNA: TGTGCCAGCAACAGGGGGGGAACTGAAGCTTTCTTT. Its protein product is CASNRGGTEAFF.

V is TRBV15 and J is TRBJ1-4; D unresolved. The CDR3 is made up of 12 amino acids. Germline values: CDR1 LNHNV, CDR2 YYDKDF (reference sequence). Trimming cost V 0 bases and J 7 bases, with 3 bases left between them. CDR3 nucleotides: TGTGCCACCAGCAGAGACCGTGAAAAACTGTTTTTT. Translated: CATSRDREKLFF. The full variable domain, completed using reference TRBV15 and TRBJ1-4, is DAMVIQNPRYQVTQFGKPVTLSCSQTLNHNVMYWYQQKSSQAPKLLFHYYDKDFNNEADTPDNFQSRRPNTSFCFLDIRSPGLGDTAMYLCATSRDREKLFFGSGTQLSVL.

The chain combines TRBV28 with TRBJ2-1; 10 nucleotides agree with TRBD1. The CDR3 runs 15 residues. Looked up from germline, CDR1 is MDHEN and CDR2 is SYDVKM. V was clipped by 6 bases and J by 4 bases; unmatched bases: 6. The CDR3 DNA reads as TGTGCCAGCAGAGCCCCGGGACAGGGGTACAATGAGCAGTTCTTC. This encodes CASRAPGQGYNEQFF.

This clone was counted once. The rearrangement links TRBV27 to TRBJ2-6, with no clear D. Germline loops: CDR1 MNHEY, CDR2 SMNVEV (reference sequence). The CDR3 contains 15 residues. V was clipped by 4 bases and J by 4 bases, with 11 bases between them. CDR3 amino acids: CASSSGSEGANVLTF. The CDR3 DNA reads TGTGCCAGCAGTTCAGGATCTGAGGGGGCCAACGTCCTGACTTTC.

The CDR3 protein is CASNSGQGTEGYTF. CDR3 DNA: TGTGCCAGCAACTCTGGACAGGGGACAGAAGGCTACACCTTC. The V call is TRBV6-4, the J call TRBJ1-2, with 9 bases matching TRBD1. The junction had 11 bases not matched to a gene; V was cut back by 7 bases and J by 8 bases. The CDR3 consists of 14 residues. Germline loops: CDR1 MRHNA, CDR2 SNTAGT.

This clone has only a few counts. V is TRBV6-1 and J is TRBJ1-1; weak D call: TRBD1 (6 bases). Trimming pared 4 bases from V and 0 bases from J, leaving 15 bases between. CDR3 length: 16 amino acids. Germline values: CDR1 MNHNS, CDR2 SASEGT. The CDR3 DNA sequence: TGTGCCAGCAGTGCCGGGGGGCTTGGAGTGAACACTGAAGCTTTCTTT. It translates to CASSAGGLGVNTEAFF.

This chain links TRBV29-1 with TRBJ2-3, with a possible D match to TRBD2 (5 bases). The germline V and J ends were trimmed by 1 base and 4 bases, with 12 bases remaining between them. Germline V CDR1 and CDR2: SQVTM, ANQGSEA. This CDR3 spans 14 amino acids. DNA for the CDR3: TGCAGCGTTGAAGTGGGAGCGGTTGCAGATACGCAGTATTTT. Residues: CSVEVGAVADTQYF.

This clone was found once. The chain employs TRBV3-1 (or the pseudogene TRBV3-2) and TRBJ2-1; 8 bases map to TRBD2. Trimming removed 6 bases from V and 0 bases from J; junction bases left unmatched: 4. This CDR3 is 15 amino acids long. Germline V CDR1 and CDR2: LGHDT, YNNKEL (reference sequence). CDR3 DNA sequence: TGTGCCAGCAGGCGGGAGGAAAGCTCCTACAATGAGCAGTTCTTC. Translated: CASRREESSYNEQFF.

The rearrangement joins TRBV29-1 to TRBJ2-3; weak D call: TRBD1 (5 bases). Trimming removed 5 bases at V and 2 bases at J, with 11 bases between. The CDR3 runs 13 residues. From germline, CDR1 is SQVTM and CDR2 ANQGSEA. The CDR3 DNA reads TGCAGCGTTTTGGACATCCCCACAGATACGCAGTATTTT. Translated, it gives CSVLDIPTDTQYF.

The rearrangement uses TRBV5-4 and TRBJ1-2; the D gene is possibly TRBD1 (5 bases). Trimming stripped 5 bases from V and 6 bases from J, with 20 bases between. The CDR3 consists of 15 residues. Germline CDR1 and CDR2: SGHNT and YYREEE (reference sequence). The chain's CDR3 is CASSRMGGGADGYTF. The CDR3 bases are TGTGCCAGCAGTCGGATGGGCGGGGGAGCGGATGGCTACACCTTC.

The chain is built from TRBV7-2 and TRBJ1-4; D is unresolved. The germline V and J ends were trimmed by 1 base and 14 bases, with 14 bases remaining between them. The CDR3 covers 13 residues. Germline V CDR1 and CDR2: SGHTA, FQGNSA. The CDR3 is CASSLDTRTLLFF. The CDR3 nucleotides read TGTGCCAGCAGCTTAGACACCCGGACTCTGCTGTTTTTT.

The chain uses TRBV2 and TRBJ1-2; D might be TRBD1 (6 bases). Trimming left V 4 bases short and J 4 bases short, with 10 bases between. The CDR3 spans 13 residues. Germline values: CDR1 SNHLY, CDR2 FYNNEI. CDR3 protein: CASSVQQGYGYTF. The CDR3 bases are TGTGCCAGCAGTGTCCAACAGGGCTATGGCTACACCTTC.

V and J are TRBV11-3 and TRBJ2-2; D remains ambiguous. The CDR3 length is 12 residues. V was clipped by 5 bases and J by 6 bases, with 7 bases between them. CDR1 and CDR2 from the germline V gene are SGHNT and YENEEA. CDR3 in amino acids: CASSPYAGELFF. Here the CDR3 DNA reads TGTGCCAGCAGCCCCTACGCCGGGGAGCTGTTTTTT.

The chain uses TRBV9 and TRBJ2-3; 9 bases line up with TRBD2. J gave up 6 bases and V 4 bases, and 6 bases lay outside the gene matches. The V gene's germline CDR1 is SGDLS and CDR2 YYNGEE. The CDR3 loop spans 14 amino acids. This CDR3 is CASSLPLAGDTQYF. The CDR3 DNA reads as TGTGCCAGCAGCTTACCACTAGCGGGCGATACGCAGTATTTT.

This clone was found once. The chain couples TRBV5-8 to TRBJ1-5; tentative D call: TRBD1 (6 bases). V lost 0 bases, J lost 9 bases, and 13 bases lay in between. The CDR3 totals 14 residues. Germline CDR1 is SGHTS and CDR2 is YDEGEE. The CDR3 loop is CASSLGAGVAPQHF. The DNA for the CDR3 is TGTGCCAGCAGCTTGGGGGCAGGGGTAGCGCCCCAGCATTTT.

The chain carries TRBV27 and TRBJ1-6, with TRBD1 matching over 8 bases. With 8 bases clipped from V and 5 bases from J, the junction kept 8 bases outside the gene matches. CDR1 and CDR2 from the germline V gene are MNHEY and SMNVEV (reference sequence). This CDR3 region has 15 residues. This CDR3 is CASAKDRANNSPLHF. The CDR3 nucleotides are TGTGCCAGCGCAAAGGACAGGGCGAATAATTCACCCCTCCACTTT.

The J gene is TRBJ1-1, the V gene TRBV12-3 or TRBV12-4; possible D gene TRBD1, 6 bases. Deletions cut 6 bases from V and 3 bases from J, with 11 bases between. The CDR3 is 13 residues long. The CDR3 region is CASRATGYTEAFF. In DNA form, the CDR3 reads TGTGCCAGCAGGGCTACAGGGTACACTGAAGCTTTCTTT.

To note about this clone: One junction end disagrees with the germline gene, perhaps due to a read error. This chain links TRBV12-3 or TRBV12-4 with TRBJ1-6, with 8 bases identical to TRBD1. The CDR3 loop spans 13 amino acids. The chain's CDR3 is CAGRDRFLSPLHF. The CDR3 region has the DNA TGTGCCGGCAGGGACAGGTTTTTATCACCCCTCCACTTT.

The chain employs TRBV7-9 and TRBJ1-5, with D possibly matching TRBD1 (5 bases). Germline CDR1 SEHNR, CDR2 FQNEAQ (reference sequence). Trimming stripped 3 bases from V and 0 bases from J, with 12 bases between. The CDR3 length is 16 residues. In DNA form, the CDR3 reads TGTGCCAGCAGCTTTACGACAGTGTATAGCAATCAGCCCCAGCATTTT. Amino acids: CASSFTTVYSNQPQHF.